One T cell receptor beta chain is described in this entry. No antigen is known for it. The source of the sample is a study of siplizumab effects on memory and regulatory T cells. The assay looked at some 96,000 TCR templates in each sample. This table comes from immunoSEQ multiplex PCR, and its TCRdb copy is limited to in-frame clones, with some not included. The sample consists of about 87,000 clones, 80% to 90% of them appearing once. Regarding the study as a whole: Siplizumab cultures yielded proliferating Tregs whose suppressive function was not confirmed. Sequences that were alloreactive and traceable to unstimulated CD4+ memory cells were significantly reduced by siplizumab. Naive T cells appeared more varied than memory cells and looked like key alloresponse contributors.

Between the trimmed V and J ends, which lost 2 bases and 5 bases, there was a span of 10 bases. The CDR3 contains 14 residues. Per germline, CDR1 MNHEY and CDR2 SMNVEV (reference sequence). Specimen: Tregs sorted from blood. This clonotype was sampled from a human donor in good health. This chain uses TRBV27 with TRBJ2-1; no definite D call. CDR3 sequence: CASSLNRVDNEQFF. CDR3 sequence (DNA): TGTGCCAGCAGTTTAAACCGAGTGGACAATGAGCAGTTCTTC.